This TCR beta chain was recovered during a study of T cells in Graves' hyperthyroidism and ophthalmopathy. Study overall: Prior to any treatment, at the point of initial diagnosis, peripheral blood was collected.

The V and J ends lost 2 bases and 5 bases respectively, with 16 bases between them. Germline V CDR1 and CDR2: DFQATT, SNEGSKA (reference sequence). The CDR3 contains 14 residues. General observations from the study: It was a median about 6 months before onset that the model predicted ophthalmopathy. Blood also carried most thyroid clonotypes expanded above 0.001.

This clonotype has at least ten counts. Its antigen is still unknown. Orbital computed tomography and thyroid ultrasound, together with serum TRAb and thyroxine and clinical symptoms, were used for diagnoses. TCR beta CDR3 region amplification was performed from RNA transcripts. First-round RT-PCR of the TCR CDR3 relied on the HTBI primer set. Each CDR3 protein gets one entry after TCRdb re-called the multiplex PCR reads with MiXCR. Seen here are 350,000 to 450,000 distinct CDR3 sequences, around 13% observed once, and the top ten hold around 10%. The sample comprised blood. The receptor was derived from a woman aged 55-70 years with Graves' hyperthyroidism. The rearrangement links TRBV20-1 to TRBJ2-7; no firm D call. CDR3 nucleotides: TGCAGTGCTAGAAGGCTGGGTCGCGACCACGAGCAGTACTTC. Translating gives CSARRLGRDHEQYF.